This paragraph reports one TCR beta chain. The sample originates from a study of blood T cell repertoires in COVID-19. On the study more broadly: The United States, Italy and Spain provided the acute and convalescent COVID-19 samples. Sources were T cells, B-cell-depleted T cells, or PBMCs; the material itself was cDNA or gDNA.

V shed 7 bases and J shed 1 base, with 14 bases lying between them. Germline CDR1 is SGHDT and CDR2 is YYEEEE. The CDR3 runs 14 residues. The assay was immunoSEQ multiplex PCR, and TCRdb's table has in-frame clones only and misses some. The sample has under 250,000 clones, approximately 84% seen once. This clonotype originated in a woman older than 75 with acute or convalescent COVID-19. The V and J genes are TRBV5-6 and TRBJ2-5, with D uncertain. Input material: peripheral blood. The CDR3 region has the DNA TGTGCCAGCTGTGTCGAGGTTATCCAAGAGACCCAGTACTTC. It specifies CASCVEVIQETQYF. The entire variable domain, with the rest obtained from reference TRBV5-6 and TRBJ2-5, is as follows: DAGVTQSPTHLIKTRGQQVTLRCSPKSGHDTVSWYQQALGQGPQFIFQYYEEEERQRGNFPDRFSGHQFPNYSSELNVNALLLGDSALYLCASCVEVIQETQYFGPGTRLLVL.